The 28 T cell receptor beta chains below all came from one sample that was sequenced in a study of T cell responses to AZD1222 COVID-19 vaccine. Sequenced by immunoSEQ multiplex PCR; TCRdb stores in-frame clones only, minus some. The table records 100,000 to 150,000 clones, over 85% of them present only once. The specimen comprised peripheral blood, sampled 28 days after the second AZD1222 dose. The receptors shown here come from an adult who received the AZD1222 COVID-19 vaccine.

CDR3 amino acids: CASSPLTSGGAYNEQFF. As DNA, the CDR3 is TGTGCCAGCTCACCTCTGACTAGCGGGGGGGCCTACAATGAGCAGTTCTTC. The chain uses TRBV18 and TRBJ2-1, with 14 positions matching TRBD2. This CDR3 contains 17 residues. With 3 bases clipped from V and 2 bases from J, the junction kept 3 bases outside the gene matches. The germline V gene encodes CDR1 KGHSH and CDR2 LQKENI.

This rearrangement joins TRBV2 to TRBJ1-1; a possible D gene is TRBD1 (5 bases). CDR3 length: 13 residues. Per germline, CDR1 SNHLY and CDR2 FYNNEI. V shed 0 bases and J shed 5 bases, with 7 bases lying between them. The CDR3 nucleotides read TGTGCCAGCAGTGAAGCGCAGGGTACTGAAGCTTTCTTT. Translating it yields CASSEAQGTEAFF.

This chain connects TRBV27 to TRBJ2-3; D remains unclear. The germline CDR1 and CDR2 sequences are MNHEY and SMNVEV (reference sequence). This CDR3 is built from 14 residues. Trimming shortened V by 5 bases and J by 0 bases, and 9 bases separated the two germline ends. The CDR3 region is CASSDQRSTDTQYF. Here the CDR3 DNA reads TGTGCCAGCAGTGACCAGCGAAGCACAGATACGCAGTATTTT.

This rearrangement joins TRBV11-3 to TRBJ1-4, with TRBD1 as a possible D gene (5 bases). Trimming stripped 5 bases from V and 4 bases from J, with 14 bases between. This CDR3 region has 15 residues. Germline V lookup: CDR1 SGHNT, CDR2 YENEEA. DNA for the CDR3: TGTGCCAGCAGCCGTCGACAGACTTATAATGAAAAACTGTTTTTT. Protein product: CASSRRQTYNEKLFF.

The J gene is TRBJ1-1, the V gene TRBV7-3; D remains unclear. The CDR3 loop spans 13 amino acids. V dropped 1 base and J dropped 3 bases, with 6 bases sitting between them. The germline CDR1 and CDR2 sequences are SGHTA and FQGTGA. The CDR3 sequence: CASSLNIDTEAFF. The CDR3 DNA is TGTGCCAGCAGCTTAAATATCGACACTGAAGCTTTCTTT.

J is TRBJ2-7 and V is TRBV10-3, with 8 bases that match TRBD1. The V segment lost 6 bases and the J segment 0 bases; nucleotides outside the gene matches: 7. The CDR3 covers 15 residues. Germline CDR1 reads ENHRY; CDR2 reads SYGVKD. CDR3 amino acids: CAIRKDRAISYEQYF. In nucleotides, the CDR3 is TGTGCCATCAGGAAGGACAGGGCAATCTCCTACGAGCAGTACTTC.

The chain links TRBV18 to TRBJ2-5; D call uncertain. CDR3 size: 14 residues. V lost 0 bases, J lost 1 base, and 6 bases lay in between. Germline-derived CDR1 and CDR2 are KGHSH and LQKENI. The DNA of the CDR3 is TGTGCCAGCTCACCACCGAATGGCCAAGAGACCCAGTACTTC. Translating it yields CASSPPNGQETQYF.

This chain connects TRBV18 to TRBJ1-4, with TRBD1 as a possible D gene (6 bases). From germline, CDR1 is KGHSH and CDR2 LQKENI. CDR3 length equals 14 residues. Trimming shortened V by 4 bases and J by 7 bases, and 13 bases separated the two germline ends. The CDR3 reads CASSLTGLGEKLFF. DNA for the CDR3: TGTGCCAGCTCACTCACAGGGTTGGGTGAAAAACTGTTTTTT.

This clone was observed a few times. The V call is TRBV30, the J call TRBJ1-5, with 7 bases identical to TRBD1. With 0 bases clipped from V and 3 bases from J, the junction kept 11 bases outside the gene matches. CDR3 size: 17 residues. Germline CDR1 reads GTSNPN; CDR2 reads SVGIG (reference sequence). In DNA form, the CDR3 reads TGTGCCTGGAGTGTAGTAGGCCAGGGGGGGATCAATCAGCCCCAGCATTTT. It encodes CAWSVVGQGGINQPQHF.

This rearrangement joins TRBV5-4 to TRBJ1-1; 9 bases agree with TRBD1. Germline V gives CDR1 SGHNT, CDR2 YYREEE (reference sequence). J gave up 1 base and V 5 bases, and 3 bases lay outside the gene matches. This CDR3 is 14 amino acids long. The CDR3 sequence is CASRQGAANTEAFF. The CDR3 nucleotides read TGTGCCAGCAGACAGGGGGCGGCGAACACTGAAGCTTTCTTT.

This rearrangement joins TRBV20-1 to TRBJ2-3, with D perhaps matching TRBD2 (6 bases). Deletions cut 1 base from V and 8 bases from J, with 7 bases between. The CDR3 extends over 11 amino acids. Germline-derived CDR1 and CDR2 are DFQATT and SNEGSKA (reference sequence). The CDR3 nucleotides read TGCAGTGCTAGAGTGGGGGGTACGCAGTATTTT. Translation: CSARVGGTQYF.

V usage is TRBV9 and J usage is TRBJ2-5; D possibly uses TRBD1 or TRBD2 (6 bases each). Germline CDR1 and CDR2: SGDLS and YYNGEE. V was trimmed by 0 bases and J by 5 bases, leaving 14 bases between them. CDR3 length: 15 amino acids. The CDR3 sequence: CASSVGGGPGETQYF. The CDR3 region has the DNA TGTGCCAGCAGCGTAGGAGGGGGGCCCGGGGAGACCCAGTACTTC.

The chain combines TRBV5-1 with TRBJ1-6; D remains unclear. The germline CDR1 and CDR2 sequences are SGHRS and YFSETQ. The V end was cut by 0 bases, the J end by 9 bases, with 10 bases between. The CDR3 is 14 amino acids. In DNA form, the CDR3 reads TGCGCCAGCAGCTTGGCGTTGGACGGTTCACCCCTCCACTTT. This translates into CASSLALDGSPLHF. The full variable domain, its missing parts supplied by reference TRBV5-1 and TRBJ1-6, is KAGVTQTPRYLIKTRGQQVTLSCSPISGHRSVSWYQQTPGQGLQFLFEYFSETQRNKGNFPGRFSGRQFSNSRSEMNVSTLELGDSALYLCASSLALDGSPLHFGNGTRLTVT.

This clone was counted a single time. V usage is TRBV5-4 and J usage is TRBJ2-3, with TRBD2 matching over 10 bases. Trimming took 3 bases from V and 6 from J; bases not matched to a gene: 13. CDR1 and CDR2 from the germline V gene are SGHNT and YYREEE (reference sequence). The CDR3 length is 17 residues. CDR3 coding DNA: TGTGCCAGCAGCTCCCCTTTGAGCGGGGGGGCGGCTGATACGCAGTATTTT. Translation gives CASSSPLSGGAADTQYF.

This rearrangement joins TRBV28 to TRBJ1-1, with D tentatively TRBD1 (5 bases). V dropped 4 bases and J dropped 0 bases, with 15 bases sitting between them. The length of the CDR3 is 16 residues. Germline CDR1 is MDHEN and CDR2 is SYDVKM. As DNA, the CDR3 is TGTGCCAGCAGTTACCCGGGACTGCGGATGAACACTGAAGCTTTCTTT. Its translation: CASSYPGLRMNTEAFF.

The chain is built from TRBV4-1 and TRBJ2-7, with D hard to call. The CDR3 has 14 amino acids. CDR1 MGHRA and CDR2 YSYEKL come from the germline V gene. Trimming cost V 0 bases and J 6 bases, with 12 bases left between them. CDR3 sequence (DNA): TGCGCCAGCAGCCAAGAAAGTGGACGTTTCGAGCAGTACTTC. This gives the protein CASSQESGRFEQYF.

The rearrangement joins TRBV20-1 to TRBJ1-2; weak D call: TRBD1 (6 bases). Looked up from germline, CDR1 is DFQATT and CDR2 is SNEGSKA (reference sequence). CDR3 length: 11 residues. V lost 6 bases and J lost 4, with 9 bases in between. In nucleotides, the CDR3 is TGCAGTGCCGAACAGGGCTATGGCTACACCTTC. This gives the protein CSAEQGYGYTF.

The J gene is TRBJ2-6, the V gene TRBV28; 11 bases map to TRBD1. This CDR3 region has 22 residues. Trimming cost V 5 bases and J 6 bases; bases outside gene matches: 24. CDR1 is MDHEN and CDR2 is SYDVKM in the germline V gene. CDR3 DNA: TGTGCCAGCAGTACTCGGAGGGGGACAGGGGGGACCTCCTCTCTGTTGGCCAACGTCCTGACTTTC. Protein sequence: CASSTRRGTGGTSSLLANVLTF.

The DNA of the CDR3 is TGTGCCAGCAGCCAAGGGCAGGGGATTCAGCCCCAGCATTTT. Its protein product is CASSQGQGIQPQHF. The rearrangement joins TRBV4-2 to TRBJ1-5; D perhaps matches TRBD1 (6 bases). Germline loops: CDR1 LGHNA, CDR2 YNFKEQ. V lost 1 base and J 6 bases, leaving 10 bases between the germline ends. The CDR3 extends over 14 amino acids.

The chain combines TRBV9 with TRBJ2-3; 10 bases are a match to TRBD2. With 5 bases clipped from V and 3 bases from J, the junction kept 9 bases outside the gene matches. The CDR3 extends over 16 amino acids. Germline V CDR1 and CDR2: SGDLS, YYNGEE. The CDR3 bases are TGTGCCAGCAGTTTTACTAGCGGGGCCTGGACAGATACGCAGTATTTT. It yields the protein CASSFTSGAWTDTQYF. Together with reference TRBV9 and TRBJ2-3, the CDR3 gives the full variable domain: DSGVTQTPKHLITATGQRVTLRCSPRSGDLSVYWYQQSLDQGLQFLIQYYNGEERAKGNILERFSAQQFPDLHSELNLSSLELGDSALYFCASSFTSGAWTDTQYFGPGTRLTVL.

The CDR3 DNA is TGTGCCAGCAGCCTTCTCGGGACTCGTTTAGGGGAGCAGTACTTC. This sequence encodes CASSLLGTRLGEQYF. The chain carries TRBV3-1 (or the pseudogene TRBV3-2) and TRBJ2-7, with D perhaps matching TRBD2 (6 bases). The CDR3 length is 15 residues. Germline values: CDR1 LGHDT, CDR2 YNNKEL (reference sequence). V lost 4 bases and J 7 bases, leaving 20 bases between the germline ends.

The rearrangement links TRBV24-1 to TRBJ2-3, with TRBD2 identical over 8 bases. The ends lost 1 base at V and 0 bases at J; junction bases unmatched: 2. Germline-derived CDR1 and CDR2 are KGHDR and SFDVKD. This CDR3 has 16 residues. For the CDR3, the DNA is TGTGCCACCAGTGATTTATCTAGCGGGAGCACAGATACGCAGTATTTT. This sequence encodes CATSDLSSGSTDTQYF.

The V call is TRBV2, the J call TRBJ2-1, with 9 positions matching TRBD1. Per germline, CDR1 SNHLY and CDR2 FYNNEI. V was clipped by 6 bases and J by 3 bases; unmatched bases: 6. This CDR3 region has 15 residues. As DNA, the CDR3 is TGTGCCAGCAGCGGGGACAGGGTGAACTACAATGAGCAGTTCTTC. Protein: CASSGDRVNYNEQFF.

V gene TRBV18 combines with J gene TRBJ2-3; TRBD2 aligns across 8 bases. Germline CDR1 and CDR2: KGHSH and LQKENI. This CDR3 has 16 residues. The trim removed 0 bases at V and 5 bases at J, leaving 7 bases unmatched. The CDR3 loop reads CASSPPRGREEDTQYF. The CDR3 DNA follows: TGTGCCAGCTCACCACCGCGGGGGCGGGAGGAAGATACGCAGTATTTT.

The chain uses TRBV5-8 and TRBJ1-1; no firm D call. Between the trimmed V and J ends, which lost 1 base and 4 bases, there was a span of 17 bases. The germline gives CDR1 SGHTS, CDR2 YDEGEE. The CDR3 extends over 16 amino acids. CDR3 nucleotide sequence: TGTGCCAGCAGCTTGCTGATTCTCACCACCTCCACTGAAGCTTTCTTT. This codes for CASSLLILTTSTEAFF.

The rearrangement joins TRBV21-1 to TRBJ1-5. TRBV21-1 is termed a pseudogene. The CDR3 has 15 residues. This CDR3 reads CASSNFKGEYQPQHF. The CDR3 DNA is TGTGCCAGCAGCAATTTCAAGGGTGAGTATCAGCCCCAGCATTTT.

The chain employs TRBV7-2 and TRBJ1-2, with D perhaps matching TRBD1 (5 bases). Trimming cost V 5 bases and J 6 bases, with 13 bases left between them. Germline CDR1 SGHTA, CDR2 FQGNSA. This CDR3 is 13 amino acids long. CDR3 sequence: CASSPGRGNGYTF. In nucleotides, the CDR3 is TGTGCCAGCAGCCCCGGGCGGGGGAATGGCTACACCTTC. Together with reference TRBV7-2 and TRBJ1-2, the CDR3 gives the full variable domain: GAGVSQSPSNKVTEKGKDVELRCDPISGHTALYWYRQSLGQGLEFLIYFQGNSAPDKSGLPSDRFSAERTGGSVSTLTIQRTQQEDSAVYLCASSPGRGNGYTFGSGTRLTVV.

The CDR3 sequence: CASSLGTGLQETQYF. The CDR3 bases are TGTGCCAGCAGCCTCGGGACAGGCCTCCAAGAGACCCAGTACTTC. J is TRBJ2-5 and V is TRBV6-2 or TRBV6-3; 8 bases agree with TRBD1. The CDR3 has 15 residues. V was clipped by 6 bases and J by 1 base; unmatched bases: 7. In germline, CDR1 is MNHEY, CDR2 SVGEGT.